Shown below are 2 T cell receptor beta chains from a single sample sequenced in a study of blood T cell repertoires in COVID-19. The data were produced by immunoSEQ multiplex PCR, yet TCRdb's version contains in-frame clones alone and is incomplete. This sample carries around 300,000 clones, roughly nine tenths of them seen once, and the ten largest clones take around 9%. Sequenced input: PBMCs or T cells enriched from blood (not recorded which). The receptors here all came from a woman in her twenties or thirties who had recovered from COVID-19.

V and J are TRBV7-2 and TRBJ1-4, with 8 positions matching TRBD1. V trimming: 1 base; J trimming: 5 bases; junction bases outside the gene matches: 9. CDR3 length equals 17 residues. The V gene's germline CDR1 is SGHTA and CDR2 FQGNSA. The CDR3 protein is CASSLVFGQGKNEKLFF. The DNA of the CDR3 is TGTGCCAGCAGCTTAGTCTTTGGACAGGGAAAAAATGAAAAACTGTTTTTT. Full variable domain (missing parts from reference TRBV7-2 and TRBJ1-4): GAGVSQSPSNKVTEKGKDVELRCDPISGHTALYWYRQSLGQGLEFLIYFQGNSAPDKSGLPSDRFSAERTGGSVSTLTIQRTQQEDSAVYLCASSLVFGQGKNEKLFFGSGTQLSVL.

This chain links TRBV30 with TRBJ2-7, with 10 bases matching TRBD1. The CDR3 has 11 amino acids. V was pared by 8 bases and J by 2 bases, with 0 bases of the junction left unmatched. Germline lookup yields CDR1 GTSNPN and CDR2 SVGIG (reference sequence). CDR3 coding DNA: TGTGCCGGGACAGGGGCCTACGAGCAGTACTTC. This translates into CAGTGAYEQYF.